This TCR beta chain was documented in a study of T-cell memory formation after mild COVID-19. TCRdb reprocessed the 5' RACE reads with MiXCR, giving one entry per CDR3 protein. The sample holds about 560,000 distinct CDR3 sequences, about 22% seen once. This clonotype was seen ten or more times. Trimming left V 3 bases short and J 0 bases short, with 9 bases between. CDR3 length: 14 residues. This rearrangement joins TRBV12-3 or TRBV12-4 to TRBJ2-7; D not certain. The sequence came from an adult woman who had mild COVID-19 (a few samples of this study predate the infection). Cell type and time point are not known. The sequenced sample consisted of PBMCs or a T cell subset sorted from them (not recorded which). The CDR3 bases are TGTGCCAGCAGTTTGGCCAGCTTCTCCTACGAGCAGTACTTC. Amino acids: CASSLASFSYEQYF.